These 25 T cell receptor beta chains share one sample of origin, sequenced in a study of blood T cell repertoires in COVID-19. The data were produced by immunoSEQ multiplex PCR, yet TCRdb's version contains in-frame clones alone and is incomplete. The data contain over 200,000 clones, around four fifths of them singletons. Sequenced: peripheral blood. The source is a woman between 65 and 79 years old with active or convalescent COVID-19.

The chain uses TRBV9 and TRBJ2-2; D is undetermined. The CDR3 length is 13 residues. Germline CDR1 SGDLS, CDR2 YYNGEE. The V gene lost 0 bases and the J gene lost 7 bases, with 7 bases spanning the gap. The CDR3 DNA follows: TGTGCCAGCAGCGTAGGAGGTTTCGGGGAGCTGTTTTTT. As protein: CASSVGGFGELFF.

This clone was observed a few times. The chain couples TRBV20-1 to TRBJ2-5; D is undetermined. The V end was cut by 6 bases, the J end by 1 base, with 6 bases between. The V gene's germline CDR1 is DFQATT and CDR2 SNEGSKA (reference sequence). This CDR3 has 11 residues. The CDR3 nucleotides are TGCAGTGCGGAGTTCCAAGAGACCCAGTACTTC. Its translation: CSAEFQETQYF.

The rearrangement uses TRBV4-3 and TRBJ1-2, with 7 bases that match TRBD1. J gave up 1 base and V 0 bases, and 2 bases lay outside the gene matches. Germline loops: CDR1 LGHNA, CDR2 YSLEER. This CDR3 has 15 amino acids. The CDR3 nucleotides are TGCGCCAGCAGCCAAGAGGGACAGTATAACTATGGCTACACCTTC. Translating it yields CASSQEGQYNYGYTF.

This clone has a handful of counts. The chain is built from TRBV5-1 and TRBJ2-3, with TRBD1 as a possible D gene (6 bases). With 5 bases removed from V and 0 bases from J, the gap between germline ends came to 13 bases. The CDR3 spans 15 residues. CDR1 and CDR2 (germline): SGHRS, YFSETQ. The CDR3 sequence is CASSRTGLSTDTQYF. In nucleotides, the CDR3 is TGCGCCAGCAGTCGAACAGGGCTGAGCACAGATACGCAGTATTTT.

This chain connects TRBV19 to TRBJ2-3, with a tentative D call TRBD2 (6 bases). Deletions cut 0 bases from V and 11 bases from J, with 12 bases between. Germline CDR1 and CDR2: LNHDA and SQIVND (reference sequence). The CDR3 runs to 13 residues. CDR3 residues: CASSIDWRGRQYF. In DNA form, the CDR3 reads TGTGCCAGTAGTATAGACTGGAGGGGAAGGCAGTATTTT.

V is TRBV7-9 and J is TRBJ2-7; weak D call: TRBD1 (5 bases). The CDR3 is 13 residues long. Between the trimmed V and J ends, which lost 5 bases and 0 bases, there was a span of 8 bases. Germline-derived CDR1 and CDR2 are SEHNR and FQNEAQ (reference sequence). The DNA of the CDR3 is TGTGCCAGCAGCCAGACAGCCTCCTACGAGCAGTACTTC. Translation: CASSQTASYEQYF.

The rearrangement uses TRBV7-6 and TRBJ2-5; TRBD2 agrees at 9 bases. CDR3 length equals 15 residues. After removal of 6 bases from V and 2 bases from J, the junction contained 7 bases not matched to a gene. CDR1 is SGHVS and CDR2 is FNYEAQ in the germline V gene. CDR3 sequence: CASRATSGLQETQYF. Here the CDR3 DNA reads TGTGCCAGCAGGGCTACTAGCGGGCTTCAAGAGACCCAGTACTTC.

CDR3 loop: CASSEAGADKNIQYF. The CDR3 nucleotides are TGTGCCAGCAGTGAAGCAGGGGCGGACAAAAACATTCAGTACTTC. The J gene is TRBJ2-4, the V gene TRBV6-1; D might be TRBD1 (5 bases). The CDR3 length is 15 residues. V was pared by 0 bases and J by 3 bases, with 9 bases between. CDR1 MNHNS and CDR2 SASEGT come from the germline V gene.

The chain joins TRBV5-6 to TRBJ2-7; D is uncertain. V was cut by 3 bases and J by 4 bases, with 5 bases left in between. The V gene's germline CDR1 is SGHDT and CDR2 YYEEEE. This CDR3 comprises 11 residues. CDR3 DNA: TGTGCCAGCAGCTCGGTTTACGAGCAGTACTTC. Protein sequence: CASSSVYEQYF.

V gene TRBV6-5 combines with J gene TRBJ2-3, with D possibly matching TRBD2 (6 bases). CDR3 length: 16 residues. V dropped 4 bases and J dropped 0 bases, with 14 bases sitting between them. Looked up from germline, CDR1 is MNHEY and CDR2 is SVGAGI. Written as DNA, the CDR3 is TGTGCCAGCAGTTTGGAGGGCTCCTATAGCACAGATACGCAGTATTTT. Translated: CASSLEGSYSTDTQYF.

The rearrangement uses TRBV5-1 and TRBJ2-5, with 9 bases lining up with TRBD2. V shed 6 bases and J 5 bases; nucleotides not matched to a gene: 8. The germline gives CDR1 SGHRS, CDR2 YFSETQ. CDR3 length: 14 residues. CDR3 in DNA: TGCGCCAGCATGGTGAGCGGGGGGTTTGAGACCCAGTACTTC. It codes for CASMVSGGFETQYF.

This sequence joins TRBV28 and TRBJ2-5; weak D call: TRBD2 (5 bases). V gave up 6 bases and J gave up 2 bases, with 10 bases separating them. Germline-derived CDR1 and CDR2 are MDHEN and SYDVKM. The CDR3 length is 13 residues. The CDR3 DNA sequence: TGTGCCAGCAGCCCGGGGAGTCAAGAGACCCAGTACTTC. Its protein product is CASSPGSQETQYF.

The rearrangement uses TRBV13 and TRBJ1-6; D uncertain. Germline lookup yields CDR1 PRHDT and CDR2 FYEKMQ (reference sequence). The CDR3 is 16 residues long. Between the trimmed V and J ends, which lost 5 bases and 10 bases, there was a span of 21 bases. CDR3 bases: TGTGCCAGCAGCCGAACGATAGGTTTAGCCCCGTCACCCCTCCACTTT. This codes for CASSRTIGLAPSPLHF.

The chain links TRBV19 to TRBJ1-2, with 8 nucleotides matching TRBD1. V lost 6 bases and J lost 0; bases outside the gene matches: 9. In germline, CDR1 is LNHDA, CDR2 SQIVND (reference sequence). The CDR3 totals 16 residues. The CDR3 DNA follows: TGTGCCAGTAGCCGGACAGGGTATGGGGCTAACTATGGCTACACCTTC. Protein: CASSRTGYGANYGYTF.

J is TRBJ2-2 and V is TRBV19, with D possibly TRBD2 on 6 matching bases. V gave up 6 bases and J gave up 1 base, with 15 bases separating them. CDR3 length equals 16 residues. Germline assignment: CDR1 LNHDA and CDR2 SQIVND (reference sequence). The chain's CDR3 is CASRRGIAVNTGELFF. The CDR3 DNA is TGTGCCAGTAGGAGGGGCATAGCGGTGAACACCGGGGAGCTGTTTTTT. Full variable domain (missing parts from reference TRBV19 and TRBJ2-2): DGGITQSPKYLFRKEGQNVTLSCEQNLNHDAMYWYRQDPGQGLRLIYYSQIVNDFQKGDIAEGYSVSREKKESFPLTVTSAQKNPTAFYLCASRRGIAVNTGELFFGEGSRLTVL.

This chain uses TRBV6-4 with TRBJ2-1, with 13 bases that match TRBD2. This CDR3 comprises 15 residues. CDR1 MRHNA and CDR2 SNTAGT come from the germline V gene. V shed 6 bases, J shed 5 bases, and the junction held 4 bases outside the gene matches. CDR3 residues: CASSTGTSGDNEQFF. CDR3 DNA sequence: TGTGCCAGCAGCACCGGGACTAGCGGGGACAATGAGCAGTTCTTC.

The chain uses TRBV6-2 or TRBV6-3 and TRBJ1-5; tentative D call: TRBD1 (6 bases). The V gene lost 0 bases and the J gene lost 1 base, with 13 bases spanning the gap. The germline gives CDR1 MNHEY, CDR2 SVGEGT. The CDR3 length is 17 residues. The CDR3 bases are TGTGCCAGCAGTTACTCGAGGGGGGGTTTGAGCAATCAGCCCCAGCATTTT. It encodes CASSYSRGGLSNQPQHF.

This rearrangement joins TRBV4-2 to TRBJ2-3; D unclear. This CDR3 spans 14 amino acids. The V and J ends lost 1 base and 2 bases respectively, with 7 bases between them. Germline loops: CDR1 LGHNA, CDR2 YNFKEQ. Here the CDR3 reads CASSQASTTDTQYF. CDR3 bases: TGTGCCAGCAGCCAAGCTTCTACCACAGATACGCAGTATTTT.

V is TRBV19 and J is TRBJ1-2; D is possibly TRBD1 (5 bases). The CDR3 covers 13 residues. Germline V lookup: CDR1 LNHDA, CDR2 SQIVND (reference sequence). The V end was cut by 8 bases, the J end by 3 bases, with 13 bases between. The CDR3 DNA follows: TGTGCCAGTTATGGTGGCAGGGACTATGGCTACACCTTC. It yields the protein CASYGGRDYGYTF.

The chain carries TRBV7-9 and TRBJ2-7; 8 bases align to TRBD1. Trimming at V came to 5 bases and at J to 1 base, leaving 7 bases not matched to a gene. From germline, CDR1 is SEHNR and CDR2 FQNEAQ (reference sequence). This CDR3 is built from 15 residues. CDR3: CASSLPGGASYEQYF. In nucleotides, the CDR3 is TGTGCCAGCAGCCTTCCAGGGGGCGCTTCCTACGAGCAGTACTTC.

The chain carries TRBV5-4 and TRBJ2-2, with TRBD1 identical over 9 bases. The trim removed 0 bases at V and 6 bases at J, leaving 9 bases unmatched. Germline CDR1 and CDR2: SGHNT and YYREEE (reference sequence). The CDR3 loop spans 17 amino acids. CDR3 sequence reads: CASSLAVQTGGAGELFF. As DNA, the CDR3 is TGTGCCAGCAGCTTGGCCGTCCAGACAGGGGGAGCCGGGGAGCTGTTTTTT.

The genes are TRBV2 and TRBJ1-5; the D is unclear. V dropped 4 bases and J dropped 6 bases, with 7 bases sitting between them. The germline V gene encodes CDR1 SNHLY and CDR2 FYNNEI. This CDR3 spans 12 amino acids. CDR3 amino acids: CASSGGVQPQHF. DNA of the CDR3: TGTGCCAGCAGTGGCGGGGTTCAGCCCCAGCATTTT.

This clone was detected a few times. The V and J genes are TRBV10-3 and TRBJ1-4; D possibly corresponds to TRBD1 (5 bases). V was clipped by 4 bases and J by 10 bases, with 19 bases between them. The CDR3 contains 15 residues. The germline V gene has CDR1 ENHRY and CDR2 SYGVKD. The CDR3 is CAISGGAGGTRKLFF. The CDR3 coding sequence is TGTGCCATCAGTGGAGGGGCGGGCGGGACTCGAAAACTGTTTTTT.

The gene calls are TRBV6-5 and TRBJ2-1; TRBD1 matches at 9 bases. J lost 8 bases, V lost 5 bases, and 4 bases had no gene match. Germline assignment: CDR1 MNHEY and CDR2 SVGAGI. CDR3 size: 13 residues. The CDR3 DNA sequence: TGTGCCAGCAGTACAGGGGGCGGATATGAGCAGTTCTTC. Its translation: CASSTGGGYEQFF.

V gene TRBV7-2 combines with J gene TRBJ2-3, with 13 bases that match TRBD2. V lost 5 bases, J lost 11 bases, and 4 bases stayed unmatched. The CDR3 is 13 residues long. Germline CDR1 reads SGHTA; CDR2 reads FQGNSA. The CDR3, as DNA: TGTGCCAGCAGCGACCGGACTAGCGGGGGGCAGTATTTT. Amino acid sequence: CASSDRTSGGQYF. Full variable domain (outside the CDR3, taken from reference TRBV7-2 and TRBJ2-3): GAGVSQSPSNKVTEKGKDVELRCDPISGHTALYWYRQSLGQGLEFLIYFQGNSAPDKSGLPSDRFSAERTGGSVSTLTIQRTQQEDSAVYLCASSDRTSGGQYFGPGTRLTVL.